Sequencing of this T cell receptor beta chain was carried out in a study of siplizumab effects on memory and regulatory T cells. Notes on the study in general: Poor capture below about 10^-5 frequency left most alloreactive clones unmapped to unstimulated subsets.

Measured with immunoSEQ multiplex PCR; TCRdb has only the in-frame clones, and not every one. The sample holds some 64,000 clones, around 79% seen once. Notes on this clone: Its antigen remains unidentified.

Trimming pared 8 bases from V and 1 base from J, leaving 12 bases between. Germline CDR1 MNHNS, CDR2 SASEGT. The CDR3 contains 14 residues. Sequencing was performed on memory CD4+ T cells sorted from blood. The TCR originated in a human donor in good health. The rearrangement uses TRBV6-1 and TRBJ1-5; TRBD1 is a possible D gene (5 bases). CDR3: CASYRDESNQPQHF. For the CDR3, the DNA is TGTGCCAGCTACCGGGACGAAAGCAATCAGCCCCAGCATTTT.